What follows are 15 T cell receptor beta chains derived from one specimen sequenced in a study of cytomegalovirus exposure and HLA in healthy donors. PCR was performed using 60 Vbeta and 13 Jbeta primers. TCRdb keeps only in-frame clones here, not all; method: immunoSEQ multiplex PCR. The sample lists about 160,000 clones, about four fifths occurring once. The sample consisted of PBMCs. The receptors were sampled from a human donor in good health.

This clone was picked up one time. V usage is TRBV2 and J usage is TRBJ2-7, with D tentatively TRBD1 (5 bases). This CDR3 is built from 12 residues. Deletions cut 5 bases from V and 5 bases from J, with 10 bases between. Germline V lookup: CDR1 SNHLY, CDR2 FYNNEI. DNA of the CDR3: TGTGCCAGCAGTCGAGACAGCGACGAGCAGTACTTC. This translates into CASSRDSDEQYF.

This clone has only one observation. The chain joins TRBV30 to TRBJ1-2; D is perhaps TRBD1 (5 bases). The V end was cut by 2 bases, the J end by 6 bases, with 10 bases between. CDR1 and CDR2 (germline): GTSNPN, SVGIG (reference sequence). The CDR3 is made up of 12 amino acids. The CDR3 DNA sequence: TGTGCCTGGAGTTGGGGCGGGAATGGCTACACCTTC. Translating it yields CAWSWGGNGYTF.

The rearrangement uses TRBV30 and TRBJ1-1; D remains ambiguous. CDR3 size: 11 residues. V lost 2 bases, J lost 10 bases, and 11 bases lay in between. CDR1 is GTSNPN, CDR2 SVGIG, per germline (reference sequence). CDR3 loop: CAWSPVRGAFF. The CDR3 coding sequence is TGTGCCTGGAGTCCGGTCCGAGGAGCTTTCTTT.

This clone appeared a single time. CDR3 DNA: TGTGCCAGCAGTTCCGGGACTAGCGACACAGATACGCAGTATTTT. Protein: CASSSGTSDTDTQYF. The rearrangement links TRBV6-6 to TRBJ2-3, with 10 bases that match TRBD2. The CDR3 contains 15 residues. Per the germline V gene, CDR1 is MNHNY and CDR2 is SVGAGI (reference sequence). With V trimmed by 4 bases and J by 2 bases, 3 bases remained unmatched.

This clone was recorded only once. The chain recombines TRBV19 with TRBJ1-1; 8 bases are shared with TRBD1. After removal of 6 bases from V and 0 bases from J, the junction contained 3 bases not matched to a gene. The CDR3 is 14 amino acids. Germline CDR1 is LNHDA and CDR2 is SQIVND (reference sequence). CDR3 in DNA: TGTGCCAGTAGCCGACAGGGGTTGAACACTGAAGCTTTCTTT. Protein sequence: CASSRQGLNTEAFF. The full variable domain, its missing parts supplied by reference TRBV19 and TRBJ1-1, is DGGITQSPKYLFRKEGQNVTLSCEQNLNHDAMYWYRQDPGQGLRLIYYSQIVNDFQKGDIAEGYSVSREKKESFPLTVTSAQKNPTAFYLCASSRQGLNTEAFFGQGTRLTVV.

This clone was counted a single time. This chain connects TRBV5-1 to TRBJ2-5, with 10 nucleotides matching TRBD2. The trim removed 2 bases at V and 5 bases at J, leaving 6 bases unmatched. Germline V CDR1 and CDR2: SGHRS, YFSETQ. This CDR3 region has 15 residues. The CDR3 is CASSLSGGAGETQYF. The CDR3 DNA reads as TGCGCCAGCAGCTTAAGCGGGGGGGCCGGGGAGACCCAGTACTTC. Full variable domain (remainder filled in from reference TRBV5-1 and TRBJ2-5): KAGVTQTPRYLIKTRGQQVTLSCSPISGHRSVSWYQQTPGQGLQFLFEYFSETQRNKGNFPGRFSGRQFSNSRSEMNVSTLELGDSALYLCASSLSGGAGETQYFGPGTRLLVL.

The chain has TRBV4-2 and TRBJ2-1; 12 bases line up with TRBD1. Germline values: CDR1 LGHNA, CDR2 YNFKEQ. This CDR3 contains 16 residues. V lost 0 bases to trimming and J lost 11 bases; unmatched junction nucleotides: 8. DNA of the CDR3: TGTGCCAGCAGCCAAGATCTGGGACAGGGGGCGTACAAGCAGTTCTTC. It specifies CASSQDLGQGAYKQFF.

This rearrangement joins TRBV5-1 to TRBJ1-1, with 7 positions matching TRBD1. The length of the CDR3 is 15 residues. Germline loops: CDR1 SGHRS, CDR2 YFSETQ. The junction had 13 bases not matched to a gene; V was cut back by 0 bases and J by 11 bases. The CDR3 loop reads CASSLDGTDSRGAFF. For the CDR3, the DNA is TGCGCCAGCAGCTTGGACGGGACAGATTCCCGGGGGGCTTTCTTT.

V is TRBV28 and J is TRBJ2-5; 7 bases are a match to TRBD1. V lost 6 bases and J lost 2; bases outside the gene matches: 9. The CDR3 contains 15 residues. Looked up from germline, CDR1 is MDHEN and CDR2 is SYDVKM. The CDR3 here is CASSFWTGLQETQYF. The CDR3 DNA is TGTGCCAGCAGCTTTTGGACAGGTCTACAAGAGACCCAGTACTTC.

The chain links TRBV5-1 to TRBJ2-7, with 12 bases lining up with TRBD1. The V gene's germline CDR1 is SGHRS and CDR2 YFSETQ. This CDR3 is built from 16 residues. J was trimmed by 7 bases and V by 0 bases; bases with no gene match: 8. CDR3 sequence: CASSLGSGQGAGEQYF. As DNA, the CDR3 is TGCGCCAGCAGCTTGGGTTCGGGACAGGGGGCGGGTGAGCAGTACTTC.

CDR3 DNA: TGTGCCAGCAGTACTTCAACAGGGGGCTACGAGCAGTACTTC. This encodes CASSTSTGGYEQYF. This sequence joins TRBV6-6 and TRBJ2-7; TRBD1 matches at 8 bases. V was pared by 5 bases and J by 3 bases, with 6 bases of the junction left unmatched. Germline CDR1 is MNHNY and CDR2 is SVGAGI (reference sequence). The length of the CDR3 is 14 residues.

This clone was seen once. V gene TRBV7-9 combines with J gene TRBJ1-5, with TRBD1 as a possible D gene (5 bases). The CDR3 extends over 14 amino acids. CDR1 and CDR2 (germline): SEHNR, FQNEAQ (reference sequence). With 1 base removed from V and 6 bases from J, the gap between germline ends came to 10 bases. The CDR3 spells CASSLGGKGQPQHF. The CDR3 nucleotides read TGTGCCAGCAGCTTAGGGGGCAAGGGTCAGCCCCAGCATTTT.

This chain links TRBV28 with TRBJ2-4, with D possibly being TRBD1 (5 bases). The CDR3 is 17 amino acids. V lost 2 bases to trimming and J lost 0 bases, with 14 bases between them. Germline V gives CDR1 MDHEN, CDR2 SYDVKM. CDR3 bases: TGTGCCAGCAGTTTAGGTATGGGGCCGACAGCCAAAAACATTCAGTACTTC. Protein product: CASSLGMGPTAKNIQYF.

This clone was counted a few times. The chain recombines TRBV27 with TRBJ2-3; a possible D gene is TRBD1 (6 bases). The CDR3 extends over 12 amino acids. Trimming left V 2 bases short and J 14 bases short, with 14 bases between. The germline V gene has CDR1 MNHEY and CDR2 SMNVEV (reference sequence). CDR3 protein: CASSLNHRELYF. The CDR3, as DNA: TGTGCCAGCAGTTTAAACCACAGGGAACTGTATTTT.

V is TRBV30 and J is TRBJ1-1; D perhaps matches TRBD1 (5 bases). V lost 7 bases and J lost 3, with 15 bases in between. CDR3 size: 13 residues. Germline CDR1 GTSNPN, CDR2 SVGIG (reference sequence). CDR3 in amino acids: CAFAREGDTEAFF. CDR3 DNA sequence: TGTGCCTTCGCCAGGGAAGGGGACACTGAAGCTTTCTTT.